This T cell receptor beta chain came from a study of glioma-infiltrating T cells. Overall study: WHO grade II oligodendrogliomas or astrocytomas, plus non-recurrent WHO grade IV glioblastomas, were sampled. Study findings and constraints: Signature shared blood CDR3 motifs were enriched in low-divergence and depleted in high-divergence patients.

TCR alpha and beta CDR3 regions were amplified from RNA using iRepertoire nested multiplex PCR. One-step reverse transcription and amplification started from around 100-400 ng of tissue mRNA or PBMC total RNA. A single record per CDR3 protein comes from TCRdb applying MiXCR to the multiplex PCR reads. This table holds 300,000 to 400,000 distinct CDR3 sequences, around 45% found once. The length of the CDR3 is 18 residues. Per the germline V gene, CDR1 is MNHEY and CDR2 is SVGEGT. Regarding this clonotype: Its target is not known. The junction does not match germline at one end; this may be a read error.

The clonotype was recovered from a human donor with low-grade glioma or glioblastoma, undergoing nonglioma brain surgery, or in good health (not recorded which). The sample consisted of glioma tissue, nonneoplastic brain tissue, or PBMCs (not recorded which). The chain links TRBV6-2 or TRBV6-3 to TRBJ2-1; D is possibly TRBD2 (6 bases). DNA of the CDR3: TGTGCCAGCAGTTACTCCCTCTTTACGCGGGGAAAAAACAATAAGCAGTTCTTC. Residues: CASSYSLFTRGKNNKQFF.